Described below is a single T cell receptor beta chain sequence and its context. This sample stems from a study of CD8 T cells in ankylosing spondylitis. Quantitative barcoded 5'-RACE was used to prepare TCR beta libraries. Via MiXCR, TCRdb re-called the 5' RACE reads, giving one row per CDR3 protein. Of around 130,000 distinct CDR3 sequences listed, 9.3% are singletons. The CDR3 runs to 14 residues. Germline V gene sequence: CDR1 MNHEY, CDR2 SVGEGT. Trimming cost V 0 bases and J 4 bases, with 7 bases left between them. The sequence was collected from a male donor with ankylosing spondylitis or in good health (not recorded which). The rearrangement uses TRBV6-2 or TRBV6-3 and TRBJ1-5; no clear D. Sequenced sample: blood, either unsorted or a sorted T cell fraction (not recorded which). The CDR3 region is CASSYSRKNQPQHF. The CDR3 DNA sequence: TGTGCCAGCAGTTACTCGAGGAAGAATCAGCCCCAGCATTTT.